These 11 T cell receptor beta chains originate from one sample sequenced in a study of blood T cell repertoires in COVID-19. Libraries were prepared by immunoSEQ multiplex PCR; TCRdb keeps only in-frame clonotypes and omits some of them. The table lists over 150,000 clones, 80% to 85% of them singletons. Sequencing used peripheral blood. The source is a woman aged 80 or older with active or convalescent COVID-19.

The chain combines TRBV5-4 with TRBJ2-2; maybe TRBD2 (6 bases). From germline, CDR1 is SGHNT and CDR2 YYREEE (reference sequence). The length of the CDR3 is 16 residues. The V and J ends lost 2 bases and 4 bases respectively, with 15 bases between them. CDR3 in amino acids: CASSFTPRGSTGELFF. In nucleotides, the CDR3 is TGTGCCAGCAGCTTCACCCCCCGGGGGTCCACCGGGGAGCTGTTTTTT.

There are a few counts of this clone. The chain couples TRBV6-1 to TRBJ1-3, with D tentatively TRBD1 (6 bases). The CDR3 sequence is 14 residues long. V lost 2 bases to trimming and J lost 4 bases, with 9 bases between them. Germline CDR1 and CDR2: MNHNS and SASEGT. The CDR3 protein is CASSELGQGNTIYF. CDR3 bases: TGTGCCAGCAGTGAACTAGGACAGGGAAACACCATATATTTT.

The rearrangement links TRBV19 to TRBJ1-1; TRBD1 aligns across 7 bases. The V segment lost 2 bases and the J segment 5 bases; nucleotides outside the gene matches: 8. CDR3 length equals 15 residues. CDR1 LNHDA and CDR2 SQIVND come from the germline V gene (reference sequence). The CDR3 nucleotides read TGTGCCAGTAGTATAAGGGGGCCGAGGAGGACTGAAGCTTTCTTT. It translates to CASSIRGPRRTEAFF.

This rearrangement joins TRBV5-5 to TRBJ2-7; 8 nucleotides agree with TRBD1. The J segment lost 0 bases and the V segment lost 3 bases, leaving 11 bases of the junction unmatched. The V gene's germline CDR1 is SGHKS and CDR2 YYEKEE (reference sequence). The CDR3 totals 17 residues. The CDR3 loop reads CASSSQSGTGHSYEQYF. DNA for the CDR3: TGTGCCAGCAGCTCGCAGTCCGGGACAGGCCACTCCTACGAGCAGTACTTC.

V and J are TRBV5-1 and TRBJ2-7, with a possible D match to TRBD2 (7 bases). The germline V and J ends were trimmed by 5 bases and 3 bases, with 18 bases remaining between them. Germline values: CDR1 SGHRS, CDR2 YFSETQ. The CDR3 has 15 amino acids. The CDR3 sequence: CASRDPGGGGYEQYF. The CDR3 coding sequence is TGCGCCAGCAGGGATCCCGGGGGAGGGGGCTACGAGCAGTACTTC.

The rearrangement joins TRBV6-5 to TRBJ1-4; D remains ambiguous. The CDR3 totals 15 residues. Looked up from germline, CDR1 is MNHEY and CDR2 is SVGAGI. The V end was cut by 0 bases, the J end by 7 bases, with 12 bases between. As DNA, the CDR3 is TGTGCCAGCAGTTACTCGGGCGCGGGGATTGAAAAACTGTTTTTT. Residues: CASSYSGAGIEKLFF.

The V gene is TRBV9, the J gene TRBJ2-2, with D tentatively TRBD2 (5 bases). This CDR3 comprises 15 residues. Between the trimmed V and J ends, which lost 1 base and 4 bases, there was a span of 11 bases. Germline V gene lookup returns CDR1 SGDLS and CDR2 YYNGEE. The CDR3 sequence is CASSVNGVGTGELFF. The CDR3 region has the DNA TGTGCCAGCAGCGTAAACGGGGTGGGCACCGGGGAGCTGTTTTTT.

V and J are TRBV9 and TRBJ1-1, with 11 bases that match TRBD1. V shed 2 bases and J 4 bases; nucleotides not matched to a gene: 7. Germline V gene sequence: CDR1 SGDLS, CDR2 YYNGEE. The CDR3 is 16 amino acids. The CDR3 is CASSVGTGGSRTEAFF. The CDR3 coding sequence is TGTGCCAGCAGCGTTGGGACAGGGGGGTCCCGCACTGAAGCTTTCTTT.

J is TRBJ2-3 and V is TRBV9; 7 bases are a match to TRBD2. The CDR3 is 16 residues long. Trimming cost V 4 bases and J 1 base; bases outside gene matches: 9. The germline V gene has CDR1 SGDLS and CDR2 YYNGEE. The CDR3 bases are TGTGCCAGCAGCATCGAGGGTCTAGCGGGCACAGATACGCAGTATTTT. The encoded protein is CASSIEGLAGTDTQYF.

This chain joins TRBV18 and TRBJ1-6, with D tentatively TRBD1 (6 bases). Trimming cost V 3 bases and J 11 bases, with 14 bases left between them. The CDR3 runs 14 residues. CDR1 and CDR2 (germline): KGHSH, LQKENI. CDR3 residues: CASSPIGQNAPLHF. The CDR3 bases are TGTGCCAGCTCACCGATAGGACAGAATGCACCCCTCCACTTT.

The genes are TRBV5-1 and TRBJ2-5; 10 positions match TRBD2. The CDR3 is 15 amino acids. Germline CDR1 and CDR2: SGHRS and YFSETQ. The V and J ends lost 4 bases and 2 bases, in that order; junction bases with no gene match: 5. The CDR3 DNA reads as TGCGCCAGCAGCACCCAGCGGGGGGGGCAAGAGACCCAGTACTTC. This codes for CASSTQRGGQETQYF.